The 14 T cell receptor beta chains below were found in one sample sequenced in a study of shared clonotypes between healthy human individuals. Here immunoSEQ multiplex PCR was the method, and the copy in TCRdb shows in-frame clones only, minus some. The sample lists fewer than 550,000 clones, 75% to 80% occurring once. Material: PBMCs. These receptors were obtained from a middle-aged woman in good health. Some clones in this sample may be carry-over from other donors' samples.

The chain combines TRBV2 with TRBJ2-4; unclear D gene. CDR3 length: 14 amino acids. Germline lookup yields CDR1 SNHLY and CDR2 FYNNEI. Trimming took off 5 bases at V and 0 bases at J, with 8 bases between the two ends. In DNA form, the CDR3 reads TGTGCCAGCAGTAGTTCAGGAGCCAAAAACATTCAGTACTTC. This sequence encodes CASSSSGAKNIQYF.

The chain is built from TRBV10-1 and TRBJ1-1; possible D gene TRBD1, 5 bases. Trimming shortened V by 0 bases and J by 1 base, and 6 bases separated the two germline ends. The V gene's germline CDR1 is WNHNN and CDR2 SYGVQD (reference sequence). The CDR3 sequence is 14 residues long. CDR3 DNA: TGCGCCAGCAGTGAGTCGGGGACGAACACTGAAGCTTTCTTT. This codes for CASSESGTNTEAFF.

This clone was observed many times. The gene calls are TRBV2 and TRBJ2-5; 8 bases are shared with TRBD2. Matching the DNA end better, TRBJ2-7 makes the J call doubtful. This CDR3 has 15 residues. Per the germline V gene, CDR1 is SNHLY and CDR2 is FYNNEI. CDR3 nucleotide sequence: TGTGCCAGCAGTGACGTCACTAGCGGCTCCTACGAGCAGTACTTC. This gives the protein CASSDVTSGSYEQYF.

This clone was seen a single time. The chain links TRBV15 to TRBJ2-3, with D perhaps matching TRBD1 (6 bases). V shed 1 base and J shed 0 bases, with 11 bases lying between them. CDR1 is LNHNV, CDR2 YYDKDF, per germline (reference sequence). CDR3 length: 16 residues. This CDR3 is CATSRGDTTSTDTQYF. The CDR3 nucleotides are TGTGCCACCAGCAGAGGGGACACAACTAGCACAGATACGCAGTATTTT. The whole variable domain, remainder taken from reference TRBV15 and TRBJ2-3, is DAMVIQNPRYQVTQFGKPVTLSCSQTLNHNVMYWYQQKSSQAPKLLFHYYDKDFNNEADTPDNFQSRRPNTSFCFLDIRSPGLGDTAMYLCATSRGDTTSTDTQYFGPGTRLTVL.

For this clone: One end of the junction does not line up with germline, which may come from a read error. In DNA, the CDR3 is TGCGCCGGCAGCCTATTTAGGAATACCGGGGAGCTGTTTTTT. Translated: CAGSLFRNTGELFF. This chain connects TRBV5-1 to TRBJ2-2, with no clear D. CDR3 length equals 14 residues. Germline CDR1 is SGHRS and CDR2 is YFSETQ.

This sequence joins TRBV5-1 and TRBJ1-1; no clear D gene. The germline V gene encodes CDR1 SGHRS and CDR2 YFSETQ. The CDR3 totals 17 residues. V shed 2 bases and J shed 1 base, with 18 bases lying between them. The CDR3 nucleotides read TGCGCCAGCAGCTTCGGCGGGGAGGCGGGTACGAACACTGAAGCTTTCTTT. Translating gives CASSFGGEAGTNTEAFF.

This chain links TRBV21-1 with TRBJ2-7; TRBD1 is the table's D call and was not checked against the DNA. TRBV21-1 is marked as a pseudogene. The CDR3 sequence is 15 residues long. The CDR3 DNA reads TGTGCCAGCGCTACTAAGGGGGACATTTACTACGAGCAGTACTTC. Its translation is CASATKGDIYYEQYF.

V is TRBV18 and J is TRBJ1-5; 9 nucleotides match TRBD1. V dropped 2 bases and J dropped 3; count of bases not matched to a gene: 5. Germline CDR1 KGHSH, CDR2 LQKENI. The CDR3 totals 16 residues. For the CDR3, the DNA is TGTGCCAGCTCACCAGAGGACAGGGGTATCAATCAGCCCCAGCATTTT. It yields the protein CASSPEDRGINQPQHF.

On this clone itself: A much larger clone differs by one base, so this may be a read error. The chain employs TRBV27 and TRBJ1-5, with no clear D. Germline V gene lookup returns CDR1 MNHEY and CDR2 SMNVEV (reference sequence). The V end lost 3 bases, the J end lost 5 bases, and 11 bases lay between the germline ends. The CDR3 spans 14 residues. This CDR3 reads CASSFGHTDQPQHF. The DNA of the CDR3 is TGTGCCAGCAGTTTCGGTCATACCGATCAGCCCCAGCATTTT.

The chain is built from TRBV7-6 and TRBJ2-1; D is possibly TRBD2 (5 bases). V dropped 5 bases and J dropped 7 bases, with 15 bases sitting between them. This CDR3 contains 14 residues. Germline CDR1 is SGHVS and CDR2 is FNYEAQ. This chain's CDR3 is CASSPRRGWNEQFF. The CDR3 DNA sequence: TGTGCCAGCAGCCCCCGTCGGGGATGGAATGAGCAGTTCTTC.

As regards this clone: It may be a read error: a sequence one base away is much more abundant. The same CDR3 can be traced to other DNA sequences in this sample. The rearrangement joins TRBV6-6 to TRBJ1-5; unclear D gene. Germline values: CDR1 MNHNY, CDR2 SVGAGI (reference sequence). The CDR3 has 15 amino acids. Here the CDR3 reads CASSYWGSSTQPQHF. The CDR3 coding sequence is TGTGCCAGCAGTTACTGGGGTTCGAGTACCCAGCCCCAACATTTT.

The rearrangement joins TRBV18 to TRBJ2-7; D not certain. The germline V gene encodes CDR1 KGHSH and CDR2 LQKENI. V lost 2 bases and J 10 bases, leaving 24 bases between the germline ends. This CDR3 has 16 residues. The CDR3 DNA sequence: TGTGCCAGCTCACCAGGTGTCCGGTCTGGAATCACCGGTCAGTACTTC. This gives the protein CASSPGVRSGITGQYF.

The V and J genes are TRBV19 and TRBJ2-7; 8 positions match TRBD2. Germline V gene lookup returns CDR1 LNHDA and CDR2 SQIVND (reference sequence). CDR3 length equals 16 residues. Trimming removed 4 bases from V and 4 bases from J; junction bases left unmatched: 12. CDR3 loop: CASSNSPGGRGYEQYF. CDR3 coding DNA: TGTGCCAGTAGTAACTCCCCGGGGGGGCGCGGATACGAGCAGTACTTC.

The chain has TRBV6-4 and TRBJ2-3; 7 bases map to TRBD2. The CDR3 spans 15 residues. Germline-derived CDR1 and CDR2 are MRHNA and SNTAGT. The V gene end was trimmed by 6 bases and the J gene end by 2 bases; junction bases not matched to a gene: 8. CDR3 residues: CASSARLAATDTQYF. The CDR3, as DNA: TGTGCCAGCAGCGCCCGACTAGCCGCCACAGATACGCAGTATTTT.